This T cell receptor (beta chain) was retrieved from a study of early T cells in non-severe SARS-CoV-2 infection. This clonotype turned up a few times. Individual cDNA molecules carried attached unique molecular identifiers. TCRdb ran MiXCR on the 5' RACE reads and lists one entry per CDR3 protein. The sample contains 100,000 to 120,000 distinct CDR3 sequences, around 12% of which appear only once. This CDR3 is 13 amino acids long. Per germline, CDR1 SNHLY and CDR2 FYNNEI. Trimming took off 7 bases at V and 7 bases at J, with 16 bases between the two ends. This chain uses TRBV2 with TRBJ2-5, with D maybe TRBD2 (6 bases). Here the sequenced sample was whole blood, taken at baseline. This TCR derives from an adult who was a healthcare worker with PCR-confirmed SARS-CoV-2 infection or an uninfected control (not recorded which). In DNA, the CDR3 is TGTGCCAGCACGGCGGGACCGCGCTGGACCCAGTACTTC. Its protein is CASTAGPRWTQYF.